This TCR beta chain appears in the sequencing data of a study of CD8 T cells in ankylosing spondylitis. The table lists this clonotype with a few counts. TCRdb redid the calling of the 5' RACE reads with MiXCR, one entry per CDR3 protein. Here the sample spans about 340,000 distinct CDR3 sequences, 20% to 25% being singletons. The CDR3 covers 14 residues. The trim removed 2 bases at V and 8 bases at J, leaving 6 bases unmatched. CDR1 and CDR2 from the germline V gene are SGHDN and FVKESK. The sample consisted of blood, either unsorted or a sorted T cell fraction (not recorded which). The sequence was collected from a male donor with ankylosing spondylitis or in good health (not recorded which). The rearrangement uses TRBV14 and TRBJ2-1, with TRBD2 identical over 7 bases. The CDR3 reads CASSQLGGNYEQFF. The CDR3 nucleotides read TGTGCCAGCAGCCAACTGGGGGGGAACTATGAGCAGTTCTTC.